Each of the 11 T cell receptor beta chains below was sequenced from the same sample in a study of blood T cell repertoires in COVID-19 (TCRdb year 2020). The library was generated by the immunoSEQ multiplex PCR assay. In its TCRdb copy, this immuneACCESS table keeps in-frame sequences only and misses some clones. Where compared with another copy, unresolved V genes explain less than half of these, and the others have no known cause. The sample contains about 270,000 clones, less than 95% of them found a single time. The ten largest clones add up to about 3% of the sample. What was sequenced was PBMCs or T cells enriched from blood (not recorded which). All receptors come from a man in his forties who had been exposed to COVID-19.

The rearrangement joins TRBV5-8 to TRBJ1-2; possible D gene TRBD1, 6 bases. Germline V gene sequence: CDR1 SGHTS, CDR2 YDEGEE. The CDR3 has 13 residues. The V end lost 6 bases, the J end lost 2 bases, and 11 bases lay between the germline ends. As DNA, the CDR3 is TGTGCCAGCATTCAACAGGGAAACTATGGCTACACCTTC. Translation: CASIQQGNYGYTF.

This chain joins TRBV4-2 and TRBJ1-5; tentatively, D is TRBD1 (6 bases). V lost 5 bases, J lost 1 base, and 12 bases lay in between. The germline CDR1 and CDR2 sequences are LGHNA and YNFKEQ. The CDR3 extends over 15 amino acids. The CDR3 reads CASSEGDGSNQPQHF. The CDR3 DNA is TGTGCCAGCAGCGAGGGGGACGGAAGCAATCAGCCCCAGCATTTT.

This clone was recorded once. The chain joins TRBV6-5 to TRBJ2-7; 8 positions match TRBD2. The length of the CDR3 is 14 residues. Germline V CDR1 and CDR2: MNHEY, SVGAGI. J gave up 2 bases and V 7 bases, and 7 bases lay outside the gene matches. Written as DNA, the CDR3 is TGTGCCAGCATCGACGGGAGGGCCGCCTACGAGCAGTACTTC. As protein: CASIDGRAAYEQYF.

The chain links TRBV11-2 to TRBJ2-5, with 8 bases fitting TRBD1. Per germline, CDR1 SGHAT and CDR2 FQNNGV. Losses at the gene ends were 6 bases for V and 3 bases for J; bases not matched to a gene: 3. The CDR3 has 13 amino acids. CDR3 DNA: TGTGCCAGCAGTTTGACAGGGGAAGAGACCCAGTACTTC. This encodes CASSLTGEETQYF. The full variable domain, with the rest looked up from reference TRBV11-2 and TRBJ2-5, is EAGVAQSPRYKIIEKRQSVAFWCNPISGHATLYWYQQILGQGPKLLIQFQNNGVVDDSQLPKDRFSAERLKGVDSTLKIQPAKLEDSAVYLCASSLTGEETQYFGPGTRLLVL.

The CDR3 coding sequence is TGTGCCATCAGTGAGGTATCTAGCGGGAGGTCCTACAATGAGCAGTTCTTC. Translated, it gives CAISEVSSGRSYNEQFF. The J gene is TRBJ2-1, the V gene TRBV10-3; 11 bases line up with TRBD2. Germline loops: CDR1 ENHRY, CDR2 SYGVKD. The CDR3 contains 17 residues. The trim removed 2 bases at V and 1 base at J, leaving 4 bases unmatched.

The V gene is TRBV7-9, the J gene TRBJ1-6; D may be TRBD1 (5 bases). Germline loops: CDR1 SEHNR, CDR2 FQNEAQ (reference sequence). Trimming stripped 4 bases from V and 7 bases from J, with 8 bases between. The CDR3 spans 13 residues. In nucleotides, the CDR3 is TGTGCCAGCAGCTATTCAGGGAATTCACCCCTCCACTTT. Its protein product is CASSYSGNSPLHF.

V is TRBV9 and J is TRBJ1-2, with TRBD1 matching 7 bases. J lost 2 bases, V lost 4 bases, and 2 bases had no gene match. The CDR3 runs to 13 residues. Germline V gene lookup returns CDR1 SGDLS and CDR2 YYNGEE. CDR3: CASSTTGNYGYTF. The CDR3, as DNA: TGTGCCAGCAGCACGACAGGGAACTATGGCTACACCTTC.

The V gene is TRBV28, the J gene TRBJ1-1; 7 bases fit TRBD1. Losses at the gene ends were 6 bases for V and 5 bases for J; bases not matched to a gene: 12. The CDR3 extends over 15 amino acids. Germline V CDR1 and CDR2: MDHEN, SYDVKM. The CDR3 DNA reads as TGTGCCAGCAGGTCAAACAGGGGTTCGCGAACTGAAGCTTTCTTT. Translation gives CASRSNRGSRTEAFF. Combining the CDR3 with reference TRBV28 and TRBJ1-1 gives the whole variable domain DVKVTQSSRYLVKRTGEKVFLECVQDMDHENMFWYRQDPGLGLRLIYFSYDVKMKEKGDIPEGYSVSREKKERFSLILESASTNQTSMYLCASRSNRGSRTEAFFGQGTRLTVV.

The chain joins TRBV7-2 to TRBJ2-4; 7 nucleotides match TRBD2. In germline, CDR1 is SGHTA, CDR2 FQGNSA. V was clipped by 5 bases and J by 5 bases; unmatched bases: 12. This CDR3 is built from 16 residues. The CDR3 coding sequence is TGTGCCAGCAGCCTGGGTCTTACGGGAGGTCAAAACATTCAGTACTTC. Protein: CASSLGLTGGQNIQYF.

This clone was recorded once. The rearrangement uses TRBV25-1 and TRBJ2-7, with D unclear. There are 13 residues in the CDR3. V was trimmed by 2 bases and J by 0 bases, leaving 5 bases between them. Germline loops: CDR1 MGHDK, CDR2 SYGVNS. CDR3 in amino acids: CASSEDTSYEQYF. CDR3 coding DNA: TGTGCCAGCAGTGAAGACACCTCCTACGAGCAGTACTTC.

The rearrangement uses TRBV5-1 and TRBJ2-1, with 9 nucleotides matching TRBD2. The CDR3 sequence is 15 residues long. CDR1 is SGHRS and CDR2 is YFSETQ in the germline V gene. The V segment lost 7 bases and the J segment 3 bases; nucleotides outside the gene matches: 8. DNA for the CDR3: TGCGCCAGCCGTCTAGCGGGACTAGACTACAATGAGCAGTTCTTC. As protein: CASRLAGLDYNEQFF. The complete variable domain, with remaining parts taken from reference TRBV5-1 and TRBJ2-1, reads KAGVTQTPRYLIKTRGQQVTLSCSPISGHRSVSWYQQTPGQGLQFLFEYFSETQRNKGNFPGRFSGRQFSNSRSEMNVSTLELGDSALYLCASRLAGLDYNEQFFGPGTRLTVL.